The T cell receptor (beta chain) under discussion was sequenced for a study of OX40 agonist ivuxolimab in advanced cancers. As for the study in general: The patients received agonistic anti-OX40 (CD134) antibody ivuxolimab. Enrollees could have had prior anti-PD-1, anti-PD-L1 or anti-CTLA-4 therapy, which around 40% had received.

Prior autoimmune disease or systemic immunosuppression barred patients. This clone turned up a few times. Its matching antigen is unknown. Here immunoSEQ multiplex PCR was the method, and the copy in TCRdb shows in-frame clones only, minus some. Among 65,000 to 100,000 clones listed, around four fifths were seen once. Study conclusions and caveats: Fewer expanded clones were found on average in CD4+ than in CD8+ T cells.

Trimming took 4 bases from V and 3 from J; bases not matched to a gene: 8. CDR3 length equals 15 residues. Germline V CDR1 and CDR2: SGHDN, FVKESK. Here the sequenced sample was CD4+ or CD8+ T cells sorted from blood, taken in a trial of the OX40 agonist ivuxolimab. This sequence was found in an adult with an advanced solid tumor such as melanoma, head and neck, liver or kidney cancer. The chain combines TRBV14 with TRBJ1-2, with 7 bases that match TRBD1. CDR3 in amino acids: CASSRAYRGDYGYTF. CDR3 sequence (DNA): TGTGCCAGCAGCCGTGCATACAGGGGTGACTATGGCTACACCTTC. Supplemented by reference TRBV14 and TRBJ1-2, the full variable domain reads EAGVTQFPSHSVIEKGQTVTLRCDPISGHDNLYWYRRVMGKEIKFLLHFVKESKQDESGMPNNRFLAERTGGTYSTLKVQPAELEDSGVYFCASSRAYRGDYGYTFGSGTRLTVV.